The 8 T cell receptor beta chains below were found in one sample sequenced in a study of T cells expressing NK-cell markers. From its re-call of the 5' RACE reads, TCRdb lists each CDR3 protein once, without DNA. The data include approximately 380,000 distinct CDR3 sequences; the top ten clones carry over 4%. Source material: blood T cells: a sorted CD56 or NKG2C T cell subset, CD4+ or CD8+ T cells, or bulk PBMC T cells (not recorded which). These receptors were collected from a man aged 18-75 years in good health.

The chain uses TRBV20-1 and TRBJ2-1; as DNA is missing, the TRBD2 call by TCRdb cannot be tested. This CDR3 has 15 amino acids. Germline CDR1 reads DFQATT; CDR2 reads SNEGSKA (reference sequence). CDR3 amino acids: CSARKGPGSYNEQFF.

The CDR3 sequence is CAWSVDRGLYSNQPQHF. The chain is built from TRBV30 and TRBJ1-5; TCRdb names TRBD1, which stays unverified in the absence of DNA. This CDR3 has 17 amino acids. Per germline, CDR1 GTSNPN and CDR2 SVGIG (reference sequence). Looking up the rest from reference TRBV30 and TRBJ1-5 gives the full variable domain: SQTIHQWPATLVQPVGSPLSLECTVEGTSNPNLYWYRQAAGRGLQLLFYSVGIGQISSEVPQNLSASRPQDRQFILSSKKLLLSDSGFYLCAWSVDRGLYSNQPQHFGDGTRLSIL.

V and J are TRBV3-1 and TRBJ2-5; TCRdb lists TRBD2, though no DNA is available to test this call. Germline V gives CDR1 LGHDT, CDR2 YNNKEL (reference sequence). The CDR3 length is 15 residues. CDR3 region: CASSPHGTDKETQYF.

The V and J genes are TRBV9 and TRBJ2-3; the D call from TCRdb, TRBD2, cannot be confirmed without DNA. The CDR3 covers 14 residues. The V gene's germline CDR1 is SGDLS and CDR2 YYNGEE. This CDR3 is CASTLRGLGDTQYF.

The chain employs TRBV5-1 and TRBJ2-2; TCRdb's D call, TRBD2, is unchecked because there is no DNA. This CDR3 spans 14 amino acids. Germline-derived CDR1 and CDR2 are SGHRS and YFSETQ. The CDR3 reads CASKAGFDTGELFF.

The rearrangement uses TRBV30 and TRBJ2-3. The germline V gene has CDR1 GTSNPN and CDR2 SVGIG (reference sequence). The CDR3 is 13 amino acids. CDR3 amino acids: CAWRLKSTDTQYF. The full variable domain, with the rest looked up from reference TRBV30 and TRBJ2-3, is SQTIHQWPATLVQPVGSPLSLECTVEGTSNPNLYWYRQAAGRGLQLLFYSVGIGQISSEVPQNLSASRPQDRQFILSSKKLLLSDSGFYLCAWRLKSTDTQYFGPGTRLTVL.

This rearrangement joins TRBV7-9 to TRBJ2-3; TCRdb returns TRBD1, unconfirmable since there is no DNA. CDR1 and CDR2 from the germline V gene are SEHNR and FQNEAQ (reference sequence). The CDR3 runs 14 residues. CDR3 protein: CASSLGTTGMTQYF.

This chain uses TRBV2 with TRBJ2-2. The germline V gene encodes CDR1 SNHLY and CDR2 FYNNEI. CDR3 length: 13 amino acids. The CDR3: CASRSGVAMELFF.